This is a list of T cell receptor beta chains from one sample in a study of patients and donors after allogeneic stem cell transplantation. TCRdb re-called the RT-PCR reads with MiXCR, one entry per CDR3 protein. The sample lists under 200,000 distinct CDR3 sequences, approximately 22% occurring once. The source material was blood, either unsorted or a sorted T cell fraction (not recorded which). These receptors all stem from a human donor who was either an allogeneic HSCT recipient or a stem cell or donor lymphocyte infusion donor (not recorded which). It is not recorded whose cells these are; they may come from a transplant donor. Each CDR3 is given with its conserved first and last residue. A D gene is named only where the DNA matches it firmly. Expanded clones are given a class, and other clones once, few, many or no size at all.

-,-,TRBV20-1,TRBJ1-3,TGCAGCACTCCGGGGAGCTCTGGAAACACCATATATTTT,CSTPGSSGNTIYF
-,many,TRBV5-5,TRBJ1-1,TGTGCCAGCAGCTTGGCCGCGTGGGTAGAAGGCACTGAAGCTTTCTTT,CASSLAAWVEGTEAFF
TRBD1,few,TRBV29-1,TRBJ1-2,TGCAGCGTTGATGGGACAGGGATGAGAAGCTACACCTTC,CSVDGTGMRSYTF
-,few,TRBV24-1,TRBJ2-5,TGTGCCACCAGTGATTTGTCCGGCAATAAAGGATCTCAAGAGACCCAGTACTTC,CATSDLSGNKGSQETQYF
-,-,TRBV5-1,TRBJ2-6,TGCGCCAGCCACCCCGGACAGACCTCTGGGGCCAACGTCCTGACTTTC,CASHPGQTSGANVLTF
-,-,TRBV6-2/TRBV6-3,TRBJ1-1,TGTGCCAGCAGTCAGGGAAGAACTGAAGCTTTCTTT,CASSQGRTEAFF
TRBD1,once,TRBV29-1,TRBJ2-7,TGCAGCGTCGGACAGGGGCGAGACTACGAGCAGTACTTC,CSVGQGRDYEQYF
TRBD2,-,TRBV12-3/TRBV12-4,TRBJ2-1,TGTGCCAGCAGTCCCCGGGGACTAGCGCTTTCGCTCGAGCAGTTCTTC,CASSPRGLALSLEQFF
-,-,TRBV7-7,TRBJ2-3,TGTGCTAGCAGCCCAATAGAAGGTACTACCTCCCCCCCAGATACGCAGTATTTT,CASSPIEGTTSPPDTQYF
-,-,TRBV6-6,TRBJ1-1,TGTGCCAGCAGTTACCCTCGACGGGAAGCTTTCTTT,CASSYPRREAFF
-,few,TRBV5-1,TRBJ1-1,TGCGCCAGCAGCTTGGGATTCTCCGGTGAAGCTTTCTTT,CASSLGFSGEAFF
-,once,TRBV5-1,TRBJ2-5,TGCGCCAGCAGCTTGTTTGCTGGGTTCCAAGAGACCCAGTACTTC,CASSLFAGFQETQYF
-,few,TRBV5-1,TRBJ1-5,TGCGCCAGCAGCTTGGGGGACATGAATCAGCCCCAGCATTTT,CASSLGDMNQPQHF
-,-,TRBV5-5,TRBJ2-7,TGTGCCAGCAGGGGTGGGACCGCTGTTTACGAGCAGTACTTC,CASRGGTAVYEQYF
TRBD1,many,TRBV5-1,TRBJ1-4,TGCGCCAGCAGCTCTACAGGGGGCGGAGAAAAACTGTTTTTT,CASSSTGGGEKLFF
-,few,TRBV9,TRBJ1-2,TGTGCCAGCAGCGACCGGACAAATCCCTATGGCTACACCTTC,CASSDRTNPYGYTF